Following are 5 T cell receptor beta chains from one sample sequenced in a study of T-cell memory formation after mild COVID-19. TCRdb recomputed calls from the 5' RACE reads with MiXCR, one row per CDR3 protein. The sample holds 350,000 to 400,000 distinct CDR3 sequences; more than 20% are singletons and the top ten take around 13%. What was sequenced was PBMCs or a T cell subset sorted from them (not recorded which). The source is an adult woman who had mild COVID-19 (a few samples of this study predate the infection). Cell type and time point are not known.

A few counts support this clonotype. The CDR3 spells CASSPIGTGYGYTF. The CDR3 bases are TGTGCCAGCAGCCCAATTGGGACAGGCTATGGCTACACCTTC. This rearrangement joins TRBV5-5 to TRBJ1-2, with TRBD1 matching over 8 bases. The CDR3 runs to 14 residues. The trim removed 4 bases at V and 4 bases at J, leaving 6 bases unmatched. In germline, CDR1 is SGHKS, CDR2 YYEKEE (reference sequence).

A few counts support this clonotype. The V and J genes are TRBV9 and TRBJ2-7; D possibly matches TRBD1 or TRBD2 (5 bases each). The germline CDR1 and CDR2 sequences are SGDLS and YYNGEE. This CDR3 has 14 residues. V was pared by 4 bases and J by 0 bases, with 11 bases between. CDR3 protein: CASSPRGASYEQYF. As DNA, the CDR3 is TGTGCCAGCAGCCCCCGGGGCGCCTCCTACGAGCAGTACTTC.

This clonotype has more than one count but fewer than ten. The rearrangement joins TRBV20-1 to TRBJ1-6; D is perhaps TRBD1 (5 bases). This CDR3 is built from 14 residues. Trimming shortened V by 1 base and J by 10 bases, and 14 bases separated the two germline ends. Germline lookup yields CDR1 DFQATT and CDR2 SNEGSKA (reference sequence). DNA for the CDR3: TGCAGTGCTAGAGTTCAGGGTAATGCGTCACCCCTCCACTTT. Amino acid sequence: CSARVQGNASPLHF.

This clonotype was recorded a few times. The V and J genes are TRBV5-1 and TRBJ2-7; TRBD1 matches at 7 bases. The ends lost 1 base at V and 3 bases at J; junction bases unmatched: 7. The CDR3 contains 15 residues. Germline CDR1 SGHRS, CDR2 YFSETQ. CDR3 in amino acids: CASSLTTGTVYEQYF. The CDR3 bases are TGCGCCAGCAGCTTGACAACCGGGACAGTCTACGAGCAGTACTTC.

The CDR3 DNA follows: TGCGCCAGCAGCGAATGGACCGGGGGTAATAATTCACCCCTCCACTTT. Encoded protein: CASSEWTGGNNSPLHF. The chain recombines TRBV5-1 with TRBJ1-6; maybe TRBD1 (5 bases). The CDR3 length is 16 residues. CDR1 and CDR2 from the germline V gene are SGHRS and YFSETQ. Trimming removed 4 bases at V and 5 bases at J, with 16 bases between.